This TCR beta chain was observed in a study of blood T cell repertoires in COVID-19. In the study overall: Sites in the United States, Italy and Spain provided acute and convalescent COVID-19 samples.

CDR3 length: 16 residues. V shed 4 bases, J shed 6 bases, and the junction held 9 bases outside the gene matches. In germline, CDR1 is SGHRS, CDR2 YFSETQ. Original processing methods: The authors estimated nucleated cell counts from reference gene primer amplification. Libraries were prepared by immunoSEQ multiplex PCR; TCRdb keeps only in-frame clonotypes and omits some of them. The D gene and trimming were derived from the DNA, and the V and J assignments and clone size from that table. The table has 230,000 or so clones, over 70% seen once. What was sequenced was peripheral blood. The sequence was collected from a man between 35 and 55 years old with active or convalescent COVID-19. V is TRBV5-1 and J is TRBJ1-6; 8 bases line up with TRBD1. CDR3 loop: CASSLQGADGNSPLHF. CDR3 nucleotide sequence: TGCGCCAGCAGCCTGCAGGGGGCTGATGGTAATTCACCCCTCCACTTT.